The present TCR beta chain was sequenced within a study of OX40 agonist ivuxolimab in advanced cancers. Study context: Enrollees could have had prior anti-PD-1, anti-PD-L1 or anti-CTLA-4 therapy, which about 40% had received. Overall study findings and caveats: Expanded peripheral T-cell antigen specificity went undetermined. Clones of CD4+ and CD8+ blood T cells grew by week 6 at doses of 0.1 to 3.0 mg/kg.

The protocol was immunoSEQ multiplex PCR, while the TCRdb copy is restricted to in-frame clones and leaves out a portion. Of roughly 71,000 clones listed, less than 85% are singletons. Germline CDR1 SQVTM, CDR2 ANQGSEA. The CDR3 spans 16 residues. Trimming at V came to 3 bases and at J to 0 bases, leaving 5 bases not matched to a gene. Autoimmune disease history or systemic immunosuppression barred patients. This clone appeared a single time. Its specificity is not known. The specimen was CD4+ or CD8+ T cells sorted from blood, collected in a trial of the OX40 agonist ivuxolimab. The receptor comes from an adult with an advanced solid tumor such as melanoma, head and neck, liver or kidney cancer. The chain carries TRBV29-1 and TRBJ2-3; 11 bases map to TRBD1. The CDR3 is CSVDGTGGGSTDTQYF. In nucleotides, the CDR3 is TGCAGCGTTGATGGGACAGGGGGTGGGAGCACAGATACGCAGTATTTT.